A selection of T cell receptor beta chains follows, all from one sample in a study of blood T cell repertoires in COVID-19. Sequencing was performed with immunoSEQ multiplex PCR; in TCRdb, only in-frame clones are kept and a portion is missing. The sample consists of roughly 66,000 clones, about 80% of them appearing once. The material sequenced was peripheral blood. These receptors all stem from a man aged 60-69 years with acute or convalescent COVID-19. Each CDR3 is given with its conserved first and last residue. The order of the fields is J gene, V gene, clone size, D gene, CDR3 protein, CDR3 DNA. A D gene is named only where the DNA matches it firmly. Rows give clone size only sometimes, using once, few, many, or a class for an expanded clone.

>TRBJ1-4|TRBV6-6|.|.
CASSPGNEKLFF
TGTGCCAGCAGTCCAGGGAATGAAAAACTGTTTTTT
>TRBJ1-4|TRBV5-8|.|.
CASSPRPGELFF
TGTGCCAGCAGTCCTCGCCCCGGGGAACTGTTTTTT
>TRBJ1-1|TRBV16|.|.
CASSLDSINTEAFF
TGTGCCAGCAGCCTGGACAGTATCAACACTGAAGCTTTCTTT
>TRBJ1-3|TRBV10-3|.|.
CAISVAASGNTIYF
TGTGCCATCAGTGTGGCGGCTTCTGGAAACACCATATATTTT
>TRBJ1-5|TRBV2|.|.
CASSERSTGSNQPQHF
TGTGCCAGCAGTGAACGGTCCACGGGGAGCAATCAGCCCCAGCATTTT
>TRBJ1-4|TRBV23-1|.|.
CASSLAGNRRGHEKLFF
TGCGCCAGCAGTCTAGCTGGTAATCGCCGGGGTCATGAAAAACTGTTTTTT
>TRBJ2-4|TRBV11-2|.|TRBD2
CASSLGSSGRGGAKNIQYF
TGTGCCAGCAGCTTAGGTTCTAGCGGGAGGGGAGGGGCCAAAAACATTCAGTACTTC
>TRBJ2-7|TRBV2|.|.
CASTAGSYEQYF
TGTGCCAGCACGGCAGGTTCCTACGAGCAGTACTTC
>TRBJ2-7|TRBV6-5|.|.
CASSYSSQASSYEQYF
TGTGCCAGCAGTTACTCCTCACAGGCGAGCTCCTACGAGCAGTACTTC
>TRBJ1-4|TRBV7-2|.|.
CASSLSAGPGRELFF
TGTGCCAGCAGCTTATCCGCGGGCCCGGGGAGGGAACTGTTTTTT
>TRBJ1-5|TRBV21-1|.|.
CASSNRDTNQPQHF
TGTGCCAGCAGCAACCGGGACACAAATCAGCCCCAGCATTTT
>TRBJ2-7|TRBV19|.|TRBD1
CASSRTGYYEQYF
TGTGCCAGTAGCCGGACAGGATATTACGAGCAGTACTTC
>TRBJ1-3|TRBV7-9|once|.
CASSLLPVSGNTIYF
TGTGCCAGCAGCTTATTGCCAGTCTCTGGAAACACCATATATTTT
>TRBJ2-3|TRBV5-6|once|.
CASSLTTADTQYF
TGTGCCAGCAGCTTGACCACCGCGGATACGCAGTATTTT
>TRBJ1-2|TRBV5-1|.|.
CASSLDRQEMIDYGYTF
TGCGCCAGCAGCTTGGATAGACAGGAAATGATTGACTATGGCTACACCTTC
>TRBJ1-2|TRBV9|.|.
CASSVGQMGYTF
TGTGCCAGCAGCGTTGGACAGATGGGCTACACCTTC
>TRBJ2-3|TRBV6-4|.|.
CASSDGGASTDTQYF
TGTGCCAGCAGTGACGGGGGGGCTAGCACAGATACGCAGTATTTT
>TRBJ1-6|TRBV6-2/TRBV6-3|.|TRBD1
CASSYGQDNSPLHF
TGTGCCAGCAGTTACGGACAGGATAATTCACCCCTCCACTTT
>TRBJ1-2|TRBV30|.|.
CAWKPDSNYGYTF
TGTGCCTGGAAACCAGACAGTAACTATGGCTACACCTTC
>TRBJ1-6|TRBV18|.|.
CASSSTVRIASYNSPLHF
TGTGCCAGCTCCTCGACAGTTCGGATTGCCTCCTATAATTCACCCCTCCACTTT
>TRBJ2-5|TRBV7-9|.|.
CASSFMETQYF
TGTGCCAGCAGCTTCATGGAGACCCAGTACTTC
>TRBJ1-1|TRBV7-2|.|TRBD1
CASSLNRGGANTEAFF
TGTGCCAGCAGCTTAAACAGGGGGGGTGCCAACACTGAAGCTTTCTTT
>TRBJ2-3|TRBV3-1/TRBV3-2|.|TRBD2
CASSQDAGGLALGDTQYF
TGTGCCAGCAGCCAAGATGCGGGGGGACTAGCCTTGGGAGATACGCAGTATTTT
>TRBJ1-5|TRBV19|.|.
CASSPGGPAGSEPQHF
TGTGCCAGTAGTCCCGGGGGGCCCGCAGGTAGTGAACCCCAGCATTTT
>TRBJ1-6|TRBV30|.|.
CAWTGISGVGSPLHF
TGTGCCTGGACGGGGATCAGCGGGGTTGGTTCACCCCTCCACTTT
>TRBJ1-3|TRBV19|.|.
CASRSQEAGNTIYF
TGTGCCAGTAGAAGCCAGGAGGCTGGAAACACCATATATTTT
>TRBJ1-2|TRBV30|once|TRBD1
CAWSVDARGWNGYTF
TGTGCCTGGAGTGTTGATGCCAGGGGGTGGAATGGCTACACCTTC
>TRBJ2-5|TRBV6-1|few|TRBD2
CASSGRASGGAMETQYF
TGTGCCAGCAGTGGCCGCGCTAGCGGGGGGGCGATGGAGACCCAGTACTTC